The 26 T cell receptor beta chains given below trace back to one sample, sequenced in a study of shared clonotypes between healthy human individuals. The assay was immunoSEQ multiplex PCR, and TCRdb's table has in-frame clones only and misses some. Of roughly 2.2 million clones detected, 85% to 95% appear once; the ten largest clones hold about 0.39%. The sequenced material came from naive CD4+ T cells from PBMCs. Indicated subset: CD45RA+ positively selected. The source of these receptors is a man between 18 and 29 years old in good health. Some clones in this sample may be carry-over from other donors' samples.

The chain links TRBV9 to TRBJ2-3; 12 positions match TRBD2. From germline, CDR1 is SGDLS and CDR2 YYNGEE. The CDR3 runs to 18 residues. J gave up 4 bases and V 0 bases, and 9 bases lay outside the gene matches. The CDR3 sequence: CASSVGLAGGARADTQYF. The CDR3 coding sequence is TGTGCCAGCAGCGTAGGGCTAGCGGGAGGGGCTAGGGCAGATACGCAGTATTTT. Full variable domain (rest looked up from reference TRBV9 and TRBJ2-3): DSGVTQTPKHLITATGQRVTLRCSPRSGDLSVYWYQQSLDQGLQFLIQYYNGEERAKGNILERFSAQQFPDLHSELNLSSLELGDSALYFCASSVGLAGGARADTQYFGPGTRLTVL.

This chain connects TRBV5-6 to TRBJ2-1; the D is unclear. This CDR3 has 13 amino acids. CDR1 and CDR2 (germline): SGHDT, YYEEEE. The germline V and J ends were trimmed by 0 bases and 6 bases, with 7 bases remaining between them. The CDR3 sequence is CASSLVRSNEQFF. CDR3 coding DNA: TGTGCCAGCAGCTTGGTGAGGAGCAATGAGCAGTTCTTC.

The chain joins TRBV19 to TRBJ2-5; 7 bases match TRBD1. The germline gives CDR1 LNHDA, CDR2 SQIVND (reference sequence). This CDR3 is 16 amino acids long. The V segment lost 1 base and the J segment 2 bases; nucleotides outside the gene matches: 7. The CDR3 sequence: CASSIVTGSLQETQYF. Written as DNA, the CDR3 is TGTGCCAGTAGTATAGTGACAGGGAGCCTTCAAGAGACCCAGTACTTC.

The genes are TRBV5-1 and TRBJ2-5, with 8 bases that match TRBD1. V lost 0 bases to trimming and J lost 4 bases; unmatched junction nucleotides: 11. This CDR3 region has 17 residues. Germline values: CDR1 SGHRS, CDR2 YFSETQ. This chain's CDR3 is CASSLATGGRLGETQYF. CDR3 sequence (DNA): TGCGCCAGCAGCTTGGCAACAGGGGGTAGATTGGGAGAGACCCAGTACTTC.

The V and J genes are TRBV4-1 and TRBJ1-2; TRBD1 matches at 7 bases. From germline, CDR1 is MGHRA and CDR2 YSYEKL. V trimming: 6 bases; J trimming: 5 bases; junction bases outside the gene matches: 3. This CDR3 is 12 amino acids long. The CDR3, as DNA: TGCGCCAGCAGAACAGGGGATTATGGCTACACCTTC. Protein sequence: CASRTGDYGYTF.

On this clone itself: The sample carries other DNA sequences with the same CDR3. DNA of the CDR3: TGTGCCAGCAGTTTGGGCAACCCCAATGAGCAGTTCTTC. Translated: CASSLGNPNEQFF. The V and J genes are TRBV28 and TRBJ2-1; D gene uncertain. This CDR3 is 13 amino acids long. Per germline, CDR1 MDHEN and CDR2 SYDVKM. The V end lost 3 bases, the J end lost 6 bases, and 9 bases lay between the germline ends.

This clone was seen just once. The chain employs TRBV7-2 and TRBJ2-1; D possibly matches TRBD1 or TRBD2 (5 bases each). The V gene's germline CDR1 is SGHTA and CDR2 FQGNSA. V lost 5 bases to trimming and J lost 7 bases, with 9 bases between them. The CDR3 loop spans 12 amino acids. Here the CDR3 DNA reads TGTGCCAGCAGCGGGGACGGGAATGAGCAGTTCTTC. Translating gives CASSGDGNEQFF.

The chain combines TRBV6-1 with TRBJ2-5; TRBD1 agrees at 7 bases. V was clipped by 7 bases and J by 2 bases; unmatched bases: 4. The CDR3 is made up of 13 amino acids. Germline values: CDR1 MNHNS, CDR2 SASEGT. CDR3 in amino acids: CASKTGAQETQYF. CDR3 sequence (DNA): TGTGCCAGCAAAACAGGGGCGCAAGAGACCCAGTACTTC.

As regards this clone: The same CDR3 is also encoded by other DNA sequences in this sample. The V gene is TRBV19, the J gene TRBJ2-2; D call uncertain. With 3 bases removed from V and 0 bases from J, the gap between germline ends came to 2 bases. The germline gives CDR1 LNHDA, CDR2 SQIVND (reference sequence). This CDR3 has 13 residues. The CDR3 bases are TGTGCCAGTAGTATCCCGAACACCGGGGAGCTGTTTTTT. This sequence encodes CASSIPNTGELFF.

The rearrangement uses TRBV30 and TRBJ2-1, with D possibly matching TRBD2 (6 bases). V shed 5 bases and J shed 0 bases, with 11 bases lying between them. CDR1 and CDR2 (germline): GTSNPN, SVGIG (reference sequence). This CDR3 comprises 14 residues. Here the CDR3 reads CAWQAGSSYNEQFF. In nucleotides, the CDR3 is TGTGCCTGGCAAGCCGGGAGCTCCTACAATGAGCAGTTCTTC. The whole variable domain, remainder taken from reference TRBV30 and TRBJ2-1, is SQTIHQWPATLVQPVGSPLSLECTVEGTSNPNLYWYRQAAGRGLQLLFYSVGIGQISSEVPQNLSASRPQDRQFILSSKKLLLSDSGFYLCAWQAGSSYNEQFFGPGTRLTVL.

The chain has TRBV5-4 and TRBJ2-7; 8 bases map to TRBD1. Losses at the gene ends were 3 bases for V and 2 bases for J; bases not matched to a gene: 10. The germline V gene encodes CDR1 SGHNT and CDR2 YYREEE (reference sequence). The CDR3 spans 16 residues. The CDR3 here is CASSYASGTGAYEQYF. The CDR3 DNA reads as TGTGCCAGCAGCTATGCGAGTGGGACAGGAGCCTACGAGCAGTACTTC.

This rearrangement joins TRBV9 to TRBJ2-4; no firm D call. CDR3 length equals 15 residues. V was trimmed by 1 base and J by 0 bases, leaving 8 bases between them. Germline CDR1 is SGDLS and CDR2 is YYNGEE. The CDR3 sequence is CASSVTALAKNIQYF. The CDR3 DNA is TGTGCCAGCAGCGTAACAGCACTAGCCAAAAACATTCAGTACTTC. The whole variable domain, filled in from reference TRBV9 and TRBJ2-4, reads DSGVTQTPKHLITATGQRVTLRCSPRSGDLSVYWYQQSLDQGLQFLIQYYNGEERAKGNILERFSAQQFPDLHSELNLSSLELGDSALYFCASSVTALAKNIQYFGAGTRLSVL.

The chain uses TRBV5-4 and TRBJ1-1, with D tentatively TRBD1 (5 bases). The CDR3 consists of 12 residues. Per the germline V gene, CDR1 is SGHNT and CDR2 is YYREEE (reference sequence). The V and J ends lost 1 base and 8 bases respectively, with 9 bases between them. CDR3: CASSLTGGEAFF. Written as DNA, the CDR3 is TGTGCCAGCAGCTTGACCGGGGGAGAAGCTTTCTTT. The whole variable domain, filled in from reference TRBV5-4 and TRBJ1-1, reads ETGVTQSPTHLIKTRGQQVTLRCSSQSGHNTVSWYQQALGQGPQFIFQYYREEENGRGNFPPRFSGLQFPNYSSELNVNALELDDSALYLCASSLTGGEAFFGQGTRLTVV.

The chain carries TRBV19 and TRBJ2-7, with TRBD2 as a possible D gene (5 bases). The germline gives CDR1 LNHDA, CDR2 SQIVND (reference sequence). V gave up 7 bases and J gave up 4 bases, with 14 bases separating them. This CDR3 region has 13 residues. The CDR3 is CASTGPSLYEQYF. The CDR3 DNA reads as TGTGCCAGTACCGGGCCTAGCCTATACGAGCAGTACTTC.

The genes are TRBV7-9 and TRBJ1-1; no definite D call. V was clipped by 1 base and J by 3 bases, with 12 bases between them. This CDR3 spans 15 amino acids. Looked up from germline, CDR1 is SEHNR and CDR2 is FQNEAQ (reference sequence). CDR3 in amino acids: CASSLGWAADTEAFF. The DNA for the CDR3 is TGTGCCAGCAGCTTAGGCTGGGCCGCGGACACTGAAGCTTTCTTT.

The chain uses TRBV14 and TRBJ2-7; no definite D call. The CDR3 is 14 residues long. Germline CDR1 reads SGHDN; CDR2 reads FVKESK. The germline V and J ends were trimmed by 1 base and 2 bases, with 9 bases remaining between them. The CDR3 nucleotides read TGTGCCAGCAGCCAAGCCAGACCACCCTACGAGCAGTACTTC. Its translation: CASSQARPPYEQYF.

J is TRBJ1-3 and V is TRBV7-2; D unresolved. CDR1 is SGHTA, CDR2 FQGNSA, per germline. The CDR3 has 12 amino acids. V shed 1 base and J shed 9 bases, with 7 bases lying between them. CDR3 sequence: CASSLVVGTIYF. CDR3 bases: TGTGCCAGCAGCTTAGTAGTGGGCACCATATATTTT.

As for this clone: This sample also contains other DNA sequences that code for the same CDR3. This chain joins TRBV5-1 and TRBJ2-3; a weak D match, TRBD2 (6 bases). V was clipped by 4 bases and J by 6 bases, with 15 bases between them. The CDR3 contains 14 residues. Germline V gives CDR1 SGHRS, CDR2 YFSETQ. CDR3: CASSTGGRTDTQYF. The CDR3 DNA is TGCGCCAGCAGCACCGGGGGACGAACGGATACGCAGTATTTT.

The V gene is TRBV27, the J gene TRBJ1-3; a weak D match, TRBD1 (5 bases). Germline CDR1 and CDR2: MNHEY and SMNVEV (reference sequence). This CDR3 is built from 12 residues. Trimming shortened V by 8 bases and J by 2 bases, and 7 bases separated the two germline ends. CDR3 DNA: TGTGCCAGCGGAGGGGCTGGAAACACCATATATTTT. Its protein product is CASGGAGNTIYF.

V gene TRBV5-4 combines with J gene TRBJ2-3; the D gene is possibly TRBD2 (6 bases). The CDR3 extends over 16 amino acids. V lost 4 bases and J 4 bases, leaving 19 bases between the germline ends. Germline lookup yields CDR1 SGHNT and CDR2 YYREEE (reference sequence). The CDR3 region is CASSHRQTSVADTQYF. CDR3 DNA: TGTGCCAGCAGCCACCGACAGACTAGTGTGGCAGATACGCAGTATTTT.

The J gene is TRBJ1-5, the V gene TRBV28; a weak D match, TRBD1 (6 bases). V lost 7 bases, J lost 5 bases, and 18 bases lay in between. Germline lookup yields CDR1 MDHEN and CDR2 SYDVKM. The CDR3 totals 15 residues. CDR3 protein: CASNRYRVGDQPQHF. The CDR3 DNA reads TGTGCCAGCAACCGGTACAGGGTTGGTGATCAGCCCCAGCATTTT.

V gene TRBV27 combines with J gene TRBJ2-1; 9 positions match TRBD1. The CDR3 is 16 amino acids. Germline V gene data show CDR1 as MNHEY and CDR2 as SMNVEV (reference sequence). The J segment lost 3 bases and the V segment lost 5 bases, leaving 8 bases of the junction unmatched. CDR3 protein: CASSPRDRVHYNEQFF. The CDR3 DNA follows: TGTGCCAGCAGTCCCCGGGACAGGGTTCACTACAATGAGCAGTTCTTC.

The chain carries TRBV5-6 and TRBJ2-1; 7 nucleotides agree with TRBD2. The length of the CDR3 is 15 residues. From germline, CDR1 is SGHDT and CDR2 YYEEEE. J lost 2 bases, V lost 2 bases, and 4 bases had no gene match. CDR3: CASSFRGVTYNEQFF. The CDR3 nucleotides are TGTGCCAGCAGCTTTCGGGGGGTAACCTACAATGAGCAGTTCTTC.

This CDR3 is CASSLSSSGKDEQFF. The CDR3 bases are TGTGCCAGCAGCTTATCTTCTAGCGGGAAAGATGAGCAGTTCTTC. The chain combines TRBV7-3 with TRBJ2-1; the match to TRBD2 covers 9 bases. Germline CDR1 reads SGHTA; CDR2 reads FQGTGA. CDR3 length: 15 residues. V dropped 2 bases and J dropped 8; count of bases not matched to a gene: 7.

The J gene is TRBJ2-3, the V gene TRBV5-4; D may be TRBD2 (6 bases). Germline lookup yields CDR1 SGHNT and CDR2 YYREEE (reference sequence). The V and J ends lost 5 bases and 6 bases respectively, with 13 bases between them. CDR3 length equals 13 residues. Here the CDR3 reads CASSPDRGDTQYF. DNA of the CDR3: TGTGCCAGCAGTCCCGATCGGGGGGATACGCAGTATTTT.

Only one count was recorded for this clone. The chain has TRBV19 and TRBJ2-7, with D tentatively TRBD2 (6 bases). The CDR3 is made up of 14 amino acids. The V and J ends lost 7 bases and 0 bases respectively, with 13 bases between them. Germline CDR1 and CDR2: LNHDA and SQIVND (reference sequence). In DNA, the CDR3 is TGTGCCAGTAACAAGGGACTCCACTCCTACGAGCAGTACTTC. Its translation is CASNKGLHSYEQYF.